Shown below are 6 T cell receptor beta chains from a single sample sequenced in a study of T cell responses to AZD1222 COVID-19 vaccine. TCRdb keeps only in-frame clones here, not all; method: immunoSEQ multiplex PCR. Of under 130,000 clones listed, 91% were seen once; the top ten hold about 41%. The input for sequencing was peripheral blood, taken on day 0 of AZD1222 vaccination. Source of these receptors: an adult in good health.

The CDR3 bases are TGTGCCAGCTCACCACTCGGGACAACGAACACTGAAGCTTTCTTT. As protein: CASSPLGTTNTEAFF. This chain uses TRBV18 with TRBJ1-1; D is perhaps TRBD1 (6 bases). Trimming removed 1 base at V and 1 base at J, with 10 bases between. The CDR3 is 15 amino acids. Germline V gives CDR1 KGHSH, CDR2 LQKENI.

The chain is built from TRBV28 and TRBJ1-6, with TRBD1 matching 7 bases. This CDR3 spans 15 amino acids. Germline assignment: CDR1 MDHEN and CDR2 SYDVKM. With 6 bases clipped from V and 6 bases from J, the junction kept 8 bases outside the gene matches. As DNA, the CDR3 is TGTGCCAGCAGCCCCCCACAGGGGATTAATTCACCCCTCCACTTT. Translation gives CASSPPQGINSPLHF.

This CDR3 reads CASSLTGPGEKLFF. CDR3 DNA: TGTGCCAGCAGTTTAACGGGACCTGGAGAAAAACTGTTTTTT. The chain uses TRBV28 and TRBJ1-4; D may be TRBD1 (5 bases). Germline V CDR1 and CDR2: MDHEN, SYDVKM. Trimming took 2 bases from V and 8 from J, leaving 12 bases between them. The CDR3 is made up of 14 amino acids.

The rearrangement uses TRBV5-1 and TRBJ2-7; 8 nucleotides align to TRBD1. The germline CDR1 and CDR2 sequences are SGHRS and YFSETQ. The CDR3 is made up of 13 amino acids. J lost 6 bases, V lost 3 bases, and 5 bases had no gene match. The CDR3 sequence is CASSWTTGGEQYF. The DNA for the CDR3 is TGCGCCAGCAGCTGGACAACAGGGGGCGAGCAGTACTTC.

V gene TRBV6-6 combines with J gene TRBJ2-1; 10 nucleotides line up with TRBD2. The V gene end was trimmed by 5 bases and the J gene end by 5 bases; junction bases not matched to a gene: 9. CDR1 and CDR2 from the germline V gene are MNHNY and SVGAGI (reference sequence). This CDR3 region has 16 residues. CDR3 protein: CASSKSGTSANNEQFF. The CDR3, as DNA: TGTGCCAGCAGTAAAAGCGGGACTAGCGCAAACAATGAGCAGTTCTTC.

The chain couples TRBV7-3 to TRBJ2-1; 7 bases are shared with TRBD2. V was pared by 5 bases and J by 0 bases, with 7 bases of the junction left unmatched. The CDR3 has 16 amino acids. Germline V CDR1 and CDR2: SGHTA, FQGTGA. CDR3 residues: CASSKSGASSYNEQFF. As DNA, the CDR3 is TGTGCCAGCAGCAAGAGCGGGGCGAGCTCCTACAATGAGCAGTTCTTC.